Described below is a single T cell receptor (beta chain) sequence and its context. This clonotype was seen a few times. It lacks a known antigen. The sample holds no much larger clone one base away, and base qualities are not on file. This record belongs to a study of T cells in Graves' hyperthyroidism and ophthalmopathy (dated by TCRdb to the late 2010s). Looking at the study overall: Peripheral blood samples were taken at the time of initial diagnosis, prior to any treatment. To identify distinguishing TCR V-J signatures, a discovery cohort of roughly 100 patients was used, comprising 43 with Graves' ophthalmopathy and some 60 with stable Graves' hyperthyroidism. Whether ophthalmopathy could be predicted prospectively was tested in an independent validation cohort made up of 18 hyperthyroidism patients plus 17 patients who later progressed to ophthalmopathy. The 100 discovery patients were randomly split 7:3 into training and test sets. Thyroid tissue and blood T-cell repertoires from about six Graves' hyperthyroidism patients were also compared in the study. Following sampling, methimazole starting at 30 mg daily was given to hyperthyroidism patients, and high-dose intravenous methylprednisolone was given to ophthalmopathy patients. According to the paper, TCR Vbeta CDR3 sequencing was carried out on more than 120 peripheral blood samples, which came from fewer than 50 ophthalmopathy, around 74 hyperthyroidism and roughly 17 progressor patients.

TCR beta CDR3 regions were amplified from RNA transcripts. For the first round of RT-PCR on the TCR CDR3, the HTBI primer set was used together with the Qiagen OneStep RT-PCR kit. The libraries were constructed in a second round of multiplex PCR and then size-selected and purified. Paired-end sequencing of the libraries was performed with 100 bp reads on an Illumina HiSeq2000. Under the source paper's analysis protocol: SOAPnuke was used to process the raw data, with reads discarded if the reads contained adapters or uncalled bases, had a mean Phred below 15, or lacked an exact constant-primer or identifier match. High-quality paired reads were merged with COPE v1.2.5, and unique nucleotide sequences were defined as clonotypes. MiTCR v1.1 was used to align the clonotypes against IMGT TRBV, TRBD and TRBJ reference segments. Analysis was restricted to V-J combinations with a frequency above 0.0001, which covered over 98% of repertoires. A TCS score was defined as the ratio of F50 (clonal expansion) to E x V (chaos), with BLOSUM62-based TCRdist applied between CDR3 peptides within each V-J. Welch's t-statistics and random forest reduced around 520 V-J features to around 14, which were used in a naive Bayes classifier (R e1071). In TCRdb, the public reads were trimmed at Q25 with fastp and aligned with MiXCR, with productive beta chains retained. Each CDR3 protein appears once, grouped with its most common genes and DNA. The V and J calls reflect TCRdb's pipeline rather than the authors' work. The sample table holds approximately 600,000 distinct CDR3 sequences, of which about 20% were seen once. In total, the top ten clones hold around a third of the sample.

Ophthalmopathy patients had moderately to severely active disease, Clinical Activity Score of at least 3, NOSPECS grade of at least 4, and duration under 3 months. Patients with uncontrolled infections, other autoimmune diseases, pregnancy or lactation were excluded. Diagnoses were established on the basis of clinical symptoms, serum thyroxine and TRAb, thyroid ultrasound, and orbital computed tomography. Ficoll-Paque density gradient centrifugation was used to isolate PBMCs from approximately 10 ml of fresh peripheral blood. Total RNA was extracted using Trizol reagent, and RNA quality was assessed on an Agilent 2100 Bioanalyzer. Beyond this particular receptor, the publication reports: In validation, the model predicted progression to ophthalmopathy with around 71% sensitivity and less than 75% specificity, a median of around six months before onset. A model built on a 13 V-J signature distinguished ophthalmopathy from stable hyperthyroidism, reaching roughly 88% sensitivity and 81.08% specificity in cross-validation and 80%/75% in testing. Blood samples also contained most of the expanded thyroid clonotypes (frequency above 0.001), which suggests that blood repertoires may reflect thyroid immune responses. Sample size was not statistically predetermined, and blinding of investigators to group allocation was not performed.

Trimming costs V 7 bases and J 2 bases, and their ends lie 15 bases apart. The germline V gene gives CDR1 as MNHEY and CDR2 as SVGEGT. Its CDR3 holds 14 amino acids, cysteine through phenylalanine. Of all the DNA, just the CDR3 is kept, 42 bases in frame from base 1. Recombination linked TRBV6-2 or TRBV6-3 to TRBJ2-7; the D gene is unclear. This clonotype was sampled from a man aged 25-45 years with Graves' ophthalmopathy. The sequenced sample was blood. Read as DNA, the sequence is TGTGCCAGCACCCTCGGTCGGGCACCCTACGAGCAGTACTTC. The resulting protein is CASTLGRAPYEQYF.